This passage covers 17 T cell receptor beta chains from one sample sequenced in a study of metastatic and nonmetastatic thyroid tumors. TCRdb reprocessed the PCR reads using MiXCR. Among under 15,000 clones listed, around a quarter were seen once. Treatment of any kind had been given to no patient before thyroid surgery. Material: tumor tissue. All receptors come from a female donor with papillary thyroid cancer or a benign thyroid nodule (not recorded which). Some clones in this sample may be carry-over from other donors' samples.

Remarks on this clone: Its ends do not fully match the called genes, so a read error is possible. The chain's CDR3 is CAILRGMGSYNERFF. The CDR3 DNA is TGTGCCATCCTTAGGGGGATGGGGTCCTACAATGAGCGGTTCTTC. V is TRBV28 and J is TRBJ2-1, with a tentative D call TRBD1 (6 bases). Germline values: CDR1 MDHEN, CDR2 SYDVKM. The CDR3 totals 15 residues.

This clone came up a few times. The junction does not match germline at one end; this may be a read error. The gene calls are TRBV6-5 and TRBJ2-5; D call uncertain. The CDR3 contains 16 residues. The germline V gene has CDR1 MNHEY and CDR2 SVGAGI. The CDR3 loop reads CASSSRVGSVLETQYF. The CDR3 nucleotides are TGTGCCAGCAGTTCCCGGGTTGGAAGCGTACTGGAGACCCAATACTTC.

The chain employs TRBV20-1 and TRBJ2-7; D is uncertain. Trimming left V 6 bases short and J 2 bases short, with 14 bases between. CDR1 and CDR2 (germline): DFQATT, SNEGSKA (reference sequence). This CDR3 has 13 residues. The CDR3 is CSALKMTAYEQYF. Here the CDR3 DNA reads TGCAGTGCCCTCAAGATGACGGCCTACGAGCAGTACTTC.

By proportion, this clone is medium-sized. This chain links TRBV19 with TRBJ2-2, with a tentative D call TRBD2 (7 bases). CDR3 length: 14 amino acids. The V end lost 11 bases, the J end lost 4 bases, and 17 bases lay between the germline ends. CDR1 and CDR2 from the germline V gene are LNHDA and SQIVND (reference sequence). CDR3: CAVRGGEGTGELFF. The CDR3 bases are TGTGCCGTGAGGGGGGGCGAGGGCACCGGGGAGCTGTTTTTT.

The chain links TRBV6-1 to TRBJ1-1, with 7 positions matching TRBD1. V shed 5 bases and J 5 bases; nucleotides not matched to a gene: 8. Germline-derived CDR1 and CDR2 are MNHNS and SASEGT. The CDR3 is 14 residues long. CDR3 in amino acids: CASSLEAGGTEAFF. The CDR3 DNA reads TGTGCCAGCAGTCTTGAGGCAGGGGGAACTGAAGCTTTCTTT.

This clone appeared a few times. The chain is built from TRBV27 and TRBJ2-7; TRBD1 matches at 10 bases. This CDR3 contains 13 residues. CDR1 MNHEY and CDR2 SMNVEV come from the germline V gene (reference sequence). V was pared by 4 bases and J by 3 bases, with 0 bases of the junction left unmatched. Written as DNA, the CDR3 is TGTGCCAGCAGTTGGGACAGGGGCTACGAGCAGTACTTC. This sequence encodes CASSWDRGYEQYF.

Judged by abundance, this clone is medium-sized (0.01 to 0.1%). CDR3 nucleotide sequence: TGCGCCAGCAGCTCCCGACAGGGAGCTTTCTTT. Translated: CASSSRQGAFF. This chain links TRBV5-1 with TRBJ1-1; 7 nucleotides align to TRBD1. CDR1 is SGHRS and CDR2 is YFSETQ in the germline V gene. Germline trimming cut 3 bases from V and 10 bases from J; bases unmatched to any gene: 3. The CDR3 spans 11 residues. Full variable domain (missing parts from reference TRBV5-1 and TRBJ1-1): KAGVTQTPRYLIKTRGQQVTLSCSPISGHRSVSWYQQTPGQGLQFLFEYFSETQRNKGNFPGRFSGRQFSNSRSEMNVSTLELGDSALYLCASSSRQGAFFGQGTRLTVV.

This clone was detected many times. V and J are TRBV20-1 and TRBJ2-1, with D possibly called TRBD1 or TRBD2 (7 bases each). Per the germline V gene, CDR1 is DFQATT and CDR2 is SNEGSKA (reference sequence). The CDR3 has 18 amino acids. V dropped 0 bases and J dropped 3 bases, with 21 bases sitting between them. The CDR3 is CSARDLGGGGLFYNEQFF. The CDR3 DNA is TGCAGTGCTAGAGATCTGGGGGGAGGGGGCCTTTTCTACAATGAGCAGTTCTTC.

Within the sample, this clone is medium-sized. The CDR3 bases are TGTGCCAGTAGCGACAGGGTTGGAAATTCACCCCTCCACTTT. Protein: CASSDRVGNSPLHF. V gene TRBV19 combines with J gene TRBJ1-6, with 7 bases identical to TRBD1. Germline trimming cut 6 bases from V and 7 bases from J; bases unmatched to any gene: 6. Germline CDR1 LNHDA, CDR2 SQIVND (reference sequence). This CDR3 region has 14 residues. The whole variable domain, remainder taken from reference TRBV19 and TRBJ1-6, is DGGITQSPKYLFRKEGQNVTLSCEQNLNHDAMYWYRQDPGQGLRLIYYSQIVNDFQKGDIAEGYSVSREKKESFPLTVTSAQKNPTAFYLCASSDRVGNSPLHFGNGTRLTVT.

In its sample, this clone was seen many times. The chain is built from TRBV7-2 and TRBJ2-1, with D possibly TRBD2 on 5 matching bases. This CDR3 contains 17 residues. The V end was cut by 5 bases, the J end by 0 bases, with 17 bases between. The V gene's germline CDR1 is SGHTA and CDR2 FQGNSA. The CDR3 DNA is TGTGCCAGCAGCCTTGTGGCTAGCTTCAGCTCCTACAATGAGCAGTTCTTC. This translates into CASSLVASFSSYNEQFF.

CDR3 sequence (DNA): TGCAGTGCCCCAGGGGGGACAGGGGGAAGTTCACCCCTCCACTTT. Translating gives CSAPGGTGGSSPLHF. This sequence joins TRBV20-1 and TRBJ1-6; 11 positions match TRBD1. CDR1 and CDR2 (germline): DFQATT, SNEGSKA (reference sequence). This CDR3 region has 15 residues. V shed 6 bases, J shed 9 bases, and the junction held 10 bases outside the gene matches.

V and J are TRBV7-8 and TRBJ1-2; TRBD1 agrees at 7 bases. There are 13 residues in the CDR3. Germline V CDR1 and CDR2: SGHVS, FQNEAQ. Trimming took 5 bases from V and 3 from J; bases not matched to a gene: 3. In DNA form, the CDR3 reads TGTGCCAGCAGCGTCGGACAGGACTATGGCTACACCTTC. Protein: CASSVGQDYGYTF.

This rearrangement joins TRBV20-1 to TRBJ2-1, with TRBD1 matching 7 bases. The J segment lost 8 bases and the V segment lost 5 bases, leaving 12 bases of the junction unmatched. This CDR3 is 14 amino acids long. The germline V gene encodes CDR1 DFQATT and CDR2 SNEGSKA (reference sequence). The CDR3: CSAVRDRGVDEQFF. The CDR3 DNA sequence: TGCAGTGCTGTCCGGGACAGAGGGGTCGATGAGCAGTTCTTC.

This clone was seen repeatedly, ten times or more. The CDR3 reads CSVGTGTGQPQHF. For the CDR3, the DNA is TGCAGCGTAGGGACAGGGACGGGTCAGCCCCAGCATTTT. The chain has TRBV29-1 and TRBJ1-5, with TRBD1 matching 9 bases. V lost 6 bases, J lost 6 bases, and 6 bases stayed unmatched. Germline-derived CDR1 and CDR2 are SQVTM and ANQGSEA. The length of the CDR3 is 13 residues.

CDR3 nucleotide sequence: TGTGCCAGCAGCCAAGATAGTTGGGAAACACTACACAATGAGCAGTTCTTC. It translates to CASSQDSWETLHNEQFF. V is TRBV14 and J is TRBJ2-1, with D uncertain. The CDR3 loop spans 17 amino acids. Germline-derived CDR1 and CDR2 are SGHDN and FVKESK. Trimming pared 0 bases from V and 5 bases from J, leaving 17 bases between.

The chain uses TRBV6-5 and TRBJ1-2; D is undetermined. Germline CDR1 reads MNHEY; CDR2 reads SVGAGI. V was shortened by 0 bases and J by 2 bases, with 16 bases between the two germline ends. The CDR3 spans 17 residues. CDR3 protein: CASSYSSQDFPNYGYTF. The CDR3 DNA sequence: TGTGCCAGCAGTTACTCCTCCCAGGACTTTCCGAACTATGGCTACACCTTC.

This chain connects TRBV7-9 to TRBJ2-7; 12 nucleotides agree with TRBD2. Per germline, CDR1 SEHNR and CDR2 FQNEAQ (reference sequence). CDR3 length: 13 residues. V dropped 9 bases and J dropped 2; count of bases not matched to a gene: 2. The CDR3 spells CASSSGRAYEQYF. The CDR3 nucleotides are TGTGCCAGTTCTAGCGGGAGGGCCTACGAGCAGTACTTC. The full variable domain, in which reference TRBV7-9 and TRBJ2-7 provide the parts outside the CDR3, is DTGVSQNPRHKITKRGQNVTFRCDPISEHNRLYWYRQTLGQGPEFLTYFQNEAQLEKSRLLSDRFSAERPKGSFSTLEIQRTEQGDSAMYLCASSSGRAYEQYFGPGTRLTVT.